This is a list of T cell receptor beta chains from one sample in a study of technical replicates of blood from a handful of donors. TCRdb's copy holds only in-frame clones and misses some; the assay was immunoSEQ multiplex PCR. The sample yields around 83,000 clones, 94% seen once. What was sequenced was T cells isolated from PBMCs. The receptors shown here come from a human donor in good health. Each CDR3 is given with its conserved first and last residue. A D gene is named only where the DNA matches it firmly. Clone size, where shown, is once, few, many, or a class for clones that have expanded.

>.|TRBV28|TRBD1|TRBJ1-1
TGTGCCAGCAGAACCGGGACAGGGGCTTTGAACACTGAAGCTTTCTTT
CASRTGTGALNTEAFF
>.|TRBV5-1|TRBD1|TRBJ1-6
TGCGCCAGCAGCTTGGATACCGGACAGGGGAAAATAATGTCCCTCCACTTT
CASSLDTGQGKIMSLHF
>once|TRBV27|TRBD2|TRBJ2-1
TGTGCCAGCAGTTTATCAACCCGCGGGAGGGCCTACAATGAGCAGTTCTTC
CASSLSTRGRAYNEQFF
>few|TRBV7-9|TRBD1|TRBJ2-4
TGTGCCAGCAGCAAACGGGACAGGGAGAGCAAAAACATTCAGTACTTC
CASSKRDRESKNIQYF
>.|TRBV5-1|.|TRBJ2-1
TGCGCCAGCAGCTTGGCCACGTGGCATGAGCAGTTCTTC
CASSLATWHEQFF
>.|TRBV7-9|.|TRBJ1-2
TGTGCCAGCAGCTTACGGGGCTACACCTTC
CASSLRGYTF
>.|TRBV5-1|TRBD2|TRBJ2-5
TGCGCCAGCAGCTATTATAGCGGGGGGGCCAGACAAGAGACCCAGTACTTC
CASSYYSGGARQETQYF
>many|TRBV27|.|TRBJ1-6
TGTGCCAGCAGTCCCACAGGCGTTCCTTCACCCCTCCACTTT
CASSPTGVPSPLHF
>.|TRBV27|TRBD2|TRBJ2-3
TGTGCCAGCAGTCACACTAGCGGGGAGCACACAGATACGCAGTATTTT
CASSHTSGEHTDTQYF
>.|TRBV5-4|.|TRBJ2-2
TGTGCCAGCAGCTCCCGAGGGCGGGGGCCCGGCCCGGGCACCGGGGAGCTGTTTTTT
CASSSRGRGPGPGTGELFF
>.|TRBV18|.|TRBJ1-1
TGTGCCAGCTCATCGCGGACGTTGGAGGGGAGCACTGAAGCTTTCTTT
CASSSRTLEGSTEAFF